This TCR beta chain is from a study of long-term antiretroviral therapy in people with HIV. The V gene's germline CDR1 is MNHEY and CDR2 SMNVEV (reference sequence). The CDR3 has 19 residues. The V and J ends lost 2 bases and 5 bases, in that order; junction bases with no gene match: 12. Sequencing relied on immunoSEQ assay v3.0, run at survey level. The study targeted roughly 35,000-50,000 T-cell genomes per sample in sequencing. The repertoire was sequenced with immunoSEQ multiplex PCR; TCRdb's copy has only in-frame clones and lacks some. The table has roughly 40,000 clones, around 85% seen once; the top ten hold 4.5% to 6%.

This material consisted of unsorted PBMCs, taken 3.1 years after starting antiretroviral therapy. The clonotype was recovered from a woman between 50 and 59 years old with HIV. The chain couples TRBV27 to TRBJ2-2, with 12 bases that match TRBD1. The CDR3 here is CASSLQSPGQGARTGELFF. As DNA, the CDR3 is TGTGCCAGCAGTTTACAATCCCCGGGACAGGGGGCGAGGACCGGGGAGCTGTTTTTT.